These 9 T cell receptor beta chains were all obtained from the same sample, sequenced in a study of PD-1 blockade in mismatch repair-deficient tumors. Clones were sequenced by immunoSEQ multiplex PCR, and TCRdb holds only the in-frame ones, with some missing. In the table there are 14,000 or so clones, roughly 88% of which are singletons. This specimen consisted of PBMCs, obtained less than 15 weeks after starting pembrolizumab. Receptors were obtained from an adult with mismatch repair-deficient cancer.

This clone showed up just once. The V and J genes are TRBV5-1 and TRBJ2-1; TRBD2 agrees at 9 bases. J gave up 7 bases and V 0 bases, and 8 bases lay outside the gene matches. The CDR3 has 16 residues. CDR1 SGHRS and CDR2 YFSETQ come from the germline V gene. CDR3 protein: CASSLAPGLAMNEQFF. Here the CDR3 DNA reads TGCGCCAGCAGCTTGGCTCCGGGACTAGCTATGAATGAGCAGTTCTTC.

The V call is TRBV5-6, the J call TRBJ2-3; TRBD2 aligns across 10 bases. Germline lookup yields CDR1 SGHDT and CDR2 YYEEEE. V gave up 3 bases and J gave up 3 bases; unmatched junction bases: 1. The CDR3 extends over 14 amino acids. The CDR3 is CASSWGLATDTQYF. Written as DNA, the CDR3 is TGTGCCAGCAGCTGGGGACTAGCGACAGATACGCAGTATTTT.

The rearrangement uses TRBV7-9 and TRBJ2-2, with 10 bases lining up with TRBD1. Trimming took 5 bases from V and 4 from J; bases not matched to a gene: 7. CDR3 length equals 16 residues. Germline CDR1 is SEHNR and CDR2 is FQNEAQ (reference sequence). The CDR3 protein is CASSPWDRGGTGELFF. CDR3 DNA sequence: TGTGCCAGCAGCCCCTGGGACAGGGGAGGCACCGGGGAGCTGTTTTTT. The variable domain in full, completed from reference TRBV7-9 and TRBJ2-2, reads DTGVSQNPRHKITKRGQNVTFRCDPISEHNRLYWYRQTLGQGPEFLTYFQNEAQLEKSRLLSDRFSAERPKGSFSTLEIQRTEQGDSAMYLCASSPWDRGGTGELFFGEGSRLTVL.

The chain couples TRBV4-2 to TRBJ2-1; D remains unclear. This CDR3 spans 16 amino acids. With 4 bases removed from V and 0 bases from J, the gap between germline ends came to 13 bases. CDR1 and CDR2 (germline): LGHNA, YNFKEQ. CDR3 in amino acids: CASSRQIQSSYNEQFF. The CDR3 nucleotides are TGTGCCAGCAGCCGACAAATCCAGAGCTCCTACAATGAGCAGTTCTTC.

In DNA form, the CDR3 reads TGTGCCAGCAGCCCGTTTACAGGGGGCAATGAGCAGTTCTTC. The encoded protein is CASSPFTGGNEQFF. This rearrangement joins TRBV14 to TRBJ2-1, with 8 bases matching TRBD1. CDR1 and CDR2 from the germline V gene are SGHDN and FVKESK. The CDR3 is 14 residues long. V lost 4 bases and J lost 6; bases outside the gene matches: 5.

The V gene is TRBV5-1, the J gene TRBJ2-3, with D possibly matching TRBD1 (6 bases). The CDR3 is 16 residues long. CDR1 and CDR2 from the germline V gene are SGHRS and YFSETQ. V was trimmed by 0 bases and J by 1 base, leaving 12 bases between them. CDR3 DNA sequence: TGCGCCAGCAGCTTGGTGGGGACAATCGGCACAGATACGCAGTATTTT. As protein: CASSLVGTIGTDTQYF.

CDR3 residues: CASSHVSAGMGGYTF. The CDR3 bases are TGTGCCAGCAGCCATGTTTCGGCAGGGATGGGTGGCTACACCTTC. The chain couples TRBV5-4 to TRBJ1-2; D is possibly TRBD1 (5 bases). Trimming removed 4 bases at V and 7 bases at J, with 20 bases between. This CDR3 has 15 residues. Germline lookup yields CDR1 SGHNT and CDR2 YYREEE (reference sequence).

V and J are TRBV25-1 and TRBJ1-5; D might be TRBD1 (6 bases). This CDR3 is 16 amino acids long. V lost 1 base and J lost 5, with 15 bases in between. Looked up from germline, CDR1 is MGHDK and CDR2 is SYGVNS. The CDR3 loop is CASSESFQGWDQPQHF. CDR3 coding DNA: TGTGCCAGCAGTGAATCCTTCCAGGGGTGGGATCAGCCCCAGCATTTT.

The chain joins TRBV10-1 to TRBJ1-6; 7 nucleotides match TRBD1. Germline V gene lookup returns CDR1 WNHNN and CDR2 SYGVQD (reference sequence). The CDR3 spans 13 residues. Trimming at V came to 6 bases and at J to 9 bases, leaving 5 bases not matched to a gene. CDR3 sequence reads: CASSEDRVSPLHF. The CDR3 DNA is TGCGCCAGCAGCGAAGACAGGGTTTCACCCCTCCACTTT.